The 16 T cell receptor beta chains in this list originate from one sample, sequenced in a study of T cells in Graves' hyperthyroidism and ophthalmopathy. From RNA transcripts, TCR beta CDR3 regions were amplified. The HTBI set primed first-round TCR CDR3 RT-PCR. In TCRdb, the multiplex PCR reads were re-called with MiXCR into one record per CDR3 protein. The profile shows approximately 520,000 distinct CDR3 sequences, about 20% of them singletons. Source material: blood. The receptor set was obtained from a man aged 18 to 35 with Graves' hyperthyroidism.

This clonotype showed up just once. This sequence joins TRBV11-2 and TRBJ2-2; TRBD2 might be the D (5 bases). CDR1 and CDR2 from the germline V gene are SGHAT and FQNNGV. CDR3 length equals 13 residues. Trimming pared 5 bases from V and 7 bases from J, leaving 11 bases between. The CDR3 here is CASSPFRGGELFF. CDR3 DNA: TGTGCCAGCAGCCCCTTCCGGGGCGGGGAGCTGTTTTTT.

This clonotype was found many times. The chain has TRBV28 and TRBJ1-3, with TRBD1 matching over 8 bases. V shed 5 bases and J 3 bases; nucleotides not matched to a gene: 3. CDR1 and CDR2 from the germline V gene are MDHEN and SYDVKM. The CDR3 spans 14 residues. The CDR3 loop reads CASSRTGFGNTIYF. DNA of the CDR3: TGTGCCAGCAGTCGGACAGGGTTTGGAAACACCATATATTTT.

The CDR3 DNA sequence: TGCGCCAGCAGCTTGCCAGGGGCCCATCAGCCCCAGCATTTT. This encodes CASSLPGAHQPQHF. The J gene is TRBJ1-5, the V gene TRBV5-1, with TRBD1 as a possible D gene (6 bases). Germline values: CDR1 SGHRS, CDR2 YFSETQ. CDR3 size: 14 residues. V was trimmed by 1 base and J by 5 bases, leaving 10 bases between them.

This clonotype was seen many times. The gene calls are TRBV2 and TRBJ1-2; D is possibly TRBD1 (6 bases). The germline CDR1 and CDR2 sequences are SNHLY and FYNNEI. This CDR3 is built from 12 residues. The V gene lost 5 bases and the J gene lost 7 bases, with 11 bases spanning the gap. For the CDR3, the DNA is TGTGCCAGCAGTCCCCCAGGGGTTGGCTACACCTTC. Translating gives CASSPPGVGYTF.

The sample holds a few counts of this clonotype. The V call is TRBV28, the J call TRBJ2-4, with 7 bases fitting TRBD2. The CDR3 consists of 15 residues. Germline V gene lookup returns CDR1 MDHEN and CDR2 SYDVKM. Germline trimming cut 2 bases from V and 2 bases from J; bases unmatched to any gene: 3. CDR3 coding DNA: TGTGCCAGCAGTTTAGGGGGGGTAACCAAAAACATTCAGTACTTC. This encodes CASSLGGVTKNIQYF.

The gene calls are TRBV12-3 or TRBV12-4 and TRBJ1-1, with 9 nucleotides matching TRBD1. J gave up 10 bases and V 6 bases, and 9 bases lay outside the gene matches. The CDR3 contains 13 residues. CDR3 residues: CASSRTGAGGAFF. The CDR3 bases are TGTGCCAGCAGCCGGACAGGGGCCGGTGGAGCTTTCTTT.

This clonotype was recorded many times. This chain links TRBV15 with TRBJ2-5; 9 nucleotides match TRBD2. This CDR3 spans 14 amino acids. V was pared by 8 bases and J by 9 bases, with 13 bases of the junction left unmatched. Per germline, CDR1 LNHNV and CDR2 YYDKDF (reference sequence). The CDR3 protein is CATEDSSGIRAQYF. The CDR3 coding sequence is TGTGCCACCGAGGATTCTAGCGGGATAAGGGCCCAGTACTTC.

This clonotype was counted only a few times. The rearrangement uses TRBV27 and TRBJ2-2; the D gene is possibly TRBD2 (6 bases). The CDR3 is 15 residues long. V lost 2 bases to trimming and J lost 4 bases, with 11 bases between them. CDR1 is MNHEY and CDR2 is SMNVEV in the germline V gene (reference sequence). Here the CDR3 reads CASSLTPGLTGELFF. CDR3 nucleotides: TGTGCCAGCAGTTTAACTCCGGGACTCACCGGGGAGCTGTTTTTT.

The J gene is TRBJ2-5, the V gene TRBV5-1; D may be TRBD2 (6 bases). The CDR3 is 16 residues long. Germline V gene data show CDR1 as SGHRS and CDR2 as YFSETQ. The V end lost 0 bases, the J end lost 0 bases, and 12 bases lay between the germline ends. In DNA form, the CDR3 reads TGCGCCAGCAGCTTGGTTGGAGGGACCAACCAAGAGACCCAGTACTTC. It translates to CASSLVGGTNQETQYF.

Many counts were recorded for this clonotype. The J gene is TRBJ1-1, the V gene TRBV6-5; no definite D call. The V end was cut by 7 bases, the J end by 2 bases, with 11 bases between. The CDR3 loop spans 13 amino acids. From germline, CDR1 is MNHEY and CDR2 SVGAGI. CDR3 in DNA: TGTGCCAGCAATTGGGCGGGAAACACTGAAGCTTTCTTT. This codes for CASNWAGNTEAFF.

This clonotype has ten or more counts. The V call is TRBV19, the J call TRBJ2-7, with 7 bases that match TRBD1. V trimming: 4 bases; J trimming: 5 bases; junction bases outside the gene matches: 5. The CDR3 extends over 13 amino acids. Germline CDR1 reads LNHDA; CDR2 reads SQIVND (reference sequence). CDR3 nucleotides: TGTGCCAGTAGTAGACCACAGGGGAACGAGCAGTACTTC. It yields the protein CASSRPQGNEQYF.

The chain combines TRBV6-1 with TRBJ2-2; 9 bases align to TRBD2. Germline loops: CDR1 MNHNS, CDR2 SASEGT. Trimming cost V 7 bases and J 3 bases; bases outside gene matches: 9. The CDR3 contains 16 residues. CDR3 nucleotide sequence: TGTGCCAGCACTATAGAGGCGGGGGGGCACACCGGGGAGCTGTTTTTT. Its translation: CASTIEAGGHTGELFF.

The CDR3 DNA reads TGTGCCAGCAGTTTAACGGCTTTATCGCCCGAGCAGTACTTC. Encoded protein: CASSLTALSPEQYF. The chain employs TRBV28 and TRBJ2-7; no clear D gene. Trimming shortened V by 2 bases and J by 6 bases, and 14 bases separated the two germline ends. CDR1 is MDHEN and CDR2 is SYDVKM in the germline V gene. This CDR3 has 14 residues.

Comments on this clonotype: This may stem from a read error, because a much larger clone lies one nucleotide away. The rearrangement uses TRBV9 and TRBJ2-5; possible D gene TRBD2, 5 bases. The CDR3 totals 13 residues. Trimming left V 6 bases short and J 0 bases short, with 9 bases between. Germline CDR1 is SGDLS and CDR2 is YYNGEE. For the CDR3, the DNA is TGTGCCAGCAACTTCGGGGACCAAGAGACCCAGTACTTC. Translation: CASNFGDQETQYF.

The CDR3 loop is CASSGAFYEQYF. The CDR3 coding sequence is TGTGCCAGCAGTGGAGCTTTCTACGAGCAGTACTTC. This chain uses TRBV2 with TRBJ2-7, with D hard to call. Germline CDR1 reads SNHLY; CDR2 reads FYNNEI. The CDR3 is 12 amino acids. Trimming took off 4 bases at V and 3 bases at J, with 7 bases between the two ends.

The chain couples TRBV6-2 or TRBV6-3 to TRBJ2-7; D may correspond to TRBD1 or TRBD2 (5 bases each). Trimming cost V 5 bases and J 0 bases, with 11 bases left between them. There are 14 residues in the CDR3. Germline CDR1 is MNHEY and CDR2 is SVGEGT. CDR3 in amino acids: CASSPEGFSYEQYF. DNA of the CDR3: TGTGCCAGCAGTCCAGAGGGGTTCTCCTACGAGCAGTACTTC.